These 29 T cell receptor beta chains came from one sample sequenced in a study of Graves' ophthalmopathy and Graves' hyperthyroidism. Amplified TCR beta CDR3 regions were obtained using RNA transcripts as template. First-round RT-PCR used HTBI primers; second-round multiplex PCR followed. TCRdb re-called the multiplex PCR reads with MiXCR, one entry per CDR3 protein. The data show about 390,000 distinct CDR3 sequences, 15% seen once. Source material: peripheral blood. All receptors come from a woman aged 18-35 years with stable Graves' hyperthyroidism.

This clonotype came up many times. The rearrangement joins TRBV7-9 to TRBJ1-2; D is unclear. CDR3 size: 14 residues. V dropped 3 bases and J dropped 9 bases, with 17 bases sitting between them. Germline lookup yields CDR1 SEHNR and CDR2 FQNEAQ (reference sequence). CDR3 protein: CASSLEARPRSYTF. The CDR3 DNA reads as TGTGCCAGCAGCTTGGAAGCACGGCCGAGGAGCTACACCTTC.

The table lists this clonotype with many counts. The chain is built from TRBV18 and TRBJ2-7; D possibly corresponds to TRBD2 (5 bases). V dropped 3 bases and J dropped 6 bases, with 15 bases sitting between them. The CDR3 has 14 residues. In germline, CDR1 is KGHSH, CDR2 LQKENI. DNA for the CDR3: TGTGCCAGCTCACCCGTTTGGAGGTCCCCCGAGCAGTACTTC. As protein: CASSPVWRSPEQYF.

The chain carries TRBV5-4 and TRBJ2-4; 8 bases agree with TRBD1. The germline gives CDR1 SGHNT, CDR2 YYREEE (reference sequence). The ends lost 3 bases at V and 6 bases at J; junction bases unmatched: 5. The length of the CDR3 is 14 residues. CDR3 region: CASSSPTGANIQYF. CDR3 nucleotide sequence: TGTGCCAGCAGCTCCCCGACAGGGGCAAACATTCAGTACTTC.

This clonotype came up many times. This chain links TRBV2 with TRBJ2-5, with D possibly matching TRBD1 (5 bases). Germline loops: CDR1 SNHLY, CDR2 FYNNEI. This CDR3 has 13 residues. Trimming took 5 bases from V and 1 from J, leaving 8 bases between them. The CDR3 DNA is TGTGCCAGCAGTTTCGACAGCCAAGAGACCCAGTACTTC. Translation: CASSFDSQETQYF.

As to this clonotype: It may be a read error: a sequence one base away is much more abundant. The gene calls are TRBV11-2 and TRBJ2-5; TRBD1 matches 7 bases. Germline lookup yields CDR1 SGHAT and CDR2 FQNNGV. The CDR3 extends over 15 amino acids. The CDR3: CASSLGQTFQETKYF. CDR3 sequence (DNA): TGTGCCAGCAGCTTGGGACAGACGTTTCAAGAGACCAAGTACTTC.

This clonotype was observed at least ten times. V and J are TRBV25-1 and TRBJ2-7; perhaps TRBD1 as D (6 bases). Germline assignment: CDR1 MGHDK and CDR2 SYGVNS. V was trimmed by 6 bases and J by 0 bases, leaving 18 bases between them. CDR3 size: 16 residues. In nucleotides, the CDR3 is TGTGCCAGCAGCCCTGCGAGAGGGGGAAGCTCCTACGAGCAGTACTTC. It codes for CASSPARGGSSYEQYF.

This clonotype was found many times. A much larger clone lies one base from this, so it may be a read error. The chain combines TRBV6-1 with TRBJ2-7; possibly TRBD1 for D (6 bases). V was trimmed by 6 bases and J by 6 bases, leaving 12 bases between them. There are 12 residues in the CDR3. In germline, CDR1 is MNHNS, CDR2 SASEGT. The CDR3 nucleotides read TGTGCCAGCAGGACAGGTCCCTGCGAGCAGTACTTC. This codes for CASRTGPCEQYF.

This clonotype was seen many times. This CDR3 reads CASSEKGFSGELFF. The CDR3 nucleotides read TGTGCCAGCAGTGAAAAGGGATTCTCCGGGGAGCTGTTTTTT. The chain couples TRBV2 to TRBJ2-2; no reliable D call. Germline CDR1 reads SNHLY; CDR2 reads FYNNEI. V lost 2 bases and J 6 bases, leaving 10 bases between the germline ends. The length of the CDR3 is 14 residues.

This clonotype was detected many times. This sequence joins TRBV12-3 or TRBV12-4 and TRBJ2-2, with 14 bases fitting TRBD2. This CDR3 has 19 residues. Trimming took 3 bases from V and 4 from J; bases not matched to a gene: 10. In DNA form, the CDR3 reads TGTGCCAGCAGTTTTCTCTGGACTAGCGGGGGGCGCGGCACCGGGGAGCTGTTTTTT. It encodes CASSFLWTSGGRGTGELFF.

This chain links TRBV15 with TRBJ1-1, with no clear D. V was trimmed by 5 bases and J by 3 bases, leaving 13 bases between them. This CDR3 has 14 residues. Germline V gene sequence: CDR1 LNHNV, CDR2 YYDKDF (reference sequence). CDR3 sequence: CATSFSTAYTEAFF. The CDR3 nucleotides read TGTGCCACCAGCTTCTCGACGGCGTACACTGAAGCTTTCTTT. The full variable domain, in which reference TRBV15 and TRBJ1-1 provide the parts outside the CDR3, is DAMVIQNPRYQVTQFGKPVTLSCSQTLNHNVMYWYQQKSSQAPKLLFHYYDKDFNNEADTPDNFQSRRPNTSFCFLDIRSPGLGDTAMYLCATSFSTAYTEAFFGQGTRLTVV.

This clonotype has at least ten counts. The chain recombines TRBV7-9 with TRBJ1-1; D gene uncertain. The CDR3 totals 15 residues. Germline V gene sequence: CDR1 SEHNR, CDR2 FQNEAQ (reference sequence). The V end was cut by 1 base, the J end by 2 bases, with 11 bases between. The CDR3 reads CASSLEGSRNTEAFF. The CDR3 nucleotides read TGTGCCAGCAGCTTAGAAGGCTCCAGAAACACTGAAGCTTTCTTT.

This clonotype showed up just a few times. The chain couples TRBV7-9 to TRBJ1-2; possible D gene TRBD1, 6 bases. The CDR3 has 15 residues. From germline, CDR1 is SEHNR and CDR2 FQNEAQ (reference sequence). The V gene lost 11 bases and the J gene lost 5 bases, with 24 bases spanning the gap. The DNA of the CDR3 is TGTGCCGTCGGTGTAAAGGAGGGGGTTAAGTATGGCTACACCTTC. It codes for CAVGVKEGVKYGYTF.

This clonotype was found many times. This chain connects TRBV7-9 to TRBJ2-7; tentative D call: TRBD1 (5 bases). Trimming removed 1 base from V and 12 bases from J, with 16 bases in between. The CDR3 extends over 13 amino acids. Germline CDR1 and CDR2: SEHNR and FQNEAQ (reference sequence). This chain's CDR3 is CASSLVGVARPYF. For the CDR3, the DNA is TGTGCCAGCAGCTTAGTAGGGGTGGCCAGGCCGTACTTC.

The chain carries TRBV29-1 and TRBJ2-4, with TRBD1 identical over 7 bases. The ends lost 6 bases at V and 4 bases at J; junction bases unmatched: 9. CDR1 is SQVTM and CDR2 is ANQGSEA in the germline V gene. The CDR3 extends over 14 amino acids. DNA of the CDR3: TGCAGCGTCGCGCCCGGGACAGAAAAAAACATTCAGTACTTC. It is translated as CSVAPGTEKNIQYF.

At least ten counts were recorded for this clonotype. The chain joins TRBV6-1 to TRBJ1-5, with a weak D call TRBD1 (5 bases). The V and J ends lost 7 bases and 7 bases respectively, with 8 bases between them. The CDR3 length is 11 residues. From germline, CDR1 is MNHNS and CDR2 SASEGT. This CDR3 reads CASTEGQPQHF. CDR3 coding DNA: TGTGCCAGCACCGAGGGGCAGCCCCAGCATTTT.

This clonotype was counted ten times or more. The rearrangement uses TRBV10-3 and TRBJ1-2; 7 bases map to TRBD1. This CDR3 contains 13 residues. J lost 4 bases, V lost 3 bases, and 2 bases had no gene match. Germline CDR1 is ENHRY and CDR2 is SYGVKD. As DNA, the CDR3 is TGTGCCATCAGTGAACAGGGGAGCTATGGCTACACCTTC. It specifies CAISEQGSYGYTF.

Written as DNA, the CDR3 is TGCAGCGTTGAAGAAAGCTGGGGGCTCTACGAGCAGTACTTC. Its translation is CSVEESWGLYEQYF. This chain links TRBV29-1 with TRBJ2-7, with D maybe TRBD1 (6 bases). Trimming removed 0 bases at V and 3 bases at J, with 12 bases between. This CDR3 has 14 residues. Per the germline V gene, CDR1 is SQVTM and CDR2 is ANQGSEA.

In its sample, this clonotype was seen many times. The rearrangement links TRBV5-1 to TRBJ2-5; D not resolved. The CDR3 is made up of 13 amino acids. Trimming removed 4 bases at V and 3 bases at J, with 10 bases between. Per germline, CDR1 SGHRS and CDR2 YFSETQ. The CDR3 reads CASSVNREETQYF. The CDR3 bases are TGCGCCAGCAGCGTGAACAGAGAAGAGACCCAGTACTTC.

This clonotype was counted at least ten times. A read error may explain this, as a much larger clone is one base away. The rearrangement uses TRBV6-1 and TRBJ1-6; the D is unclear. CDR3 length: 15 amino acids. Germline CDR1 reads MNHNS; CDR2 reads SASEGT. The CDR3 nucleotides are TGTGCCAGCGTAACAGATCGATCCTATAATTCACACCTCCACTTT. Its translation is CASVTDRSYNSHLHF.

This clonotype was seen repeatedly, ten times or more. The gene calls are TRBV25-1 and TRBJ1-1; 7 bases agree with TRBD1. The CDR3 covers 15 residues. Trimming at V came to 2 bases and at J to 5 bases, leaving 8 bases not matched to a gene. Germline-derived CDR1 and CDR2 are MGHDK and SYGVNS. The CDR3 DNA follows: TGTGCCAGCAGTGAAAGGGCAGGGGGAGGGACTGAAGCTTTCTTT. Translating gives CASSERAGGGTEAFF. The entire variable domain, with the rest obtained from reference TRBV25-1 and TRBJ1-1, is as follows: EADIYQTPRYLVIGTGKKITLECSQTMGHDKMYWYQQDPGMELHLIHYSYGVNSTEKGDLSSESTVSRIRTEHFPLTLESARPSHTSQYLCASSERAGGGTEAFFGQGTRLTVV.

This clonotype was observed many times. The chain links TRBV24-1 to TRBJ1-2; TRBD1 might be the D (6 bases). Trimming removed 4 bases from V and 7 bases from J, with 18 bases in between. Germline values: CDR1 KGHDR, CDR2 SFDVKD. The CDR3 has 15 residues. The CDR3 loop reads CATSDPGQQVAGYTF. The CDR3 region has the DNA TGTGCCACCAGTGACCCGGGACAACAGGTTGCTGGCTACACCTTC.

This clonotype was observed at least ten times. This sequence joins TRBV6-2 or TRBV6-3 and TRBJ2-7; no firm D call. Germline V gene lookup returns CDR1 MNHEY and CDR2 SVGEGT. CDR3 size: 11 residues. V was trimmed by 6 bases and J by 7 bases, leaving 10 bases between them. In DNA form, the CDR3 reads TGTGCCAGCAGCTTCGGGCGGGAGCAGTACTTC. It yields the protein CASSFGREQYF.

This clonotype was counted at least ten times. The rearrangement links TRBV2 to TRBJ2-5, with D perhaps matching TRBD1 (5 bases). Germline V gene lookup returns CDR1 SNHLY and CDR2 FYNNEI. The CDR3 is 17 amino acids. Trimming took 3 bases from V and 2 from J, leaving 19 bases between them. The DNA for the CDR3 is TGTGCCAGCAGTGACTATGTGCTGGCAGGGTCGCAAGAGACCCAGTACTTC. Translating it yields CASSDYVLAGSQETQYF. Full variable domain (rest looked up from reference TRBV2 and TRBJ2-5): EPEVTQTPSHQVTQMGQEVILRCVPISNHLYFYWYRQILGQKVEFLVSFYNNEISEKSEIFDDQFSVERPDGSNFTLKIRSTKLEDSAMYFCASSDYVLAGSQETQYFGPGTRLLVL.

This clonotype appeared many times. This chain joins TRBV9 and TRBJ1-2; TRBD1 is a possible D gene (5 bases). This CDR3 is 12 amino acids long. Trimming shortened V by 8 bases and J by 1 base, and 9 bases separated the two germline ends. The germline CDR1 and CDR2 sequences are SGDLS and YYNGEE. The CDR3 DNA sequence: TGTGCCAGTTACGGGGGTAACTATGGCTACACCTTC. Protein sequence: CASYGGNYGYTF.

Only a few counts were recorded for this clonotype. This chain joins TRBV7-3 and TRBJ1-1; D gene uncertain. The CDR3 contains 13 residues. CDR1 is SGHTA, CDR2 FQGTGA, per germline. The V and J ends lost 5 bases and 1 base respectively, with 8 bases between them. CDR3 nucleotide sequence: TGTGCCAGCAGCCGAGACAAGAACACTGAAGCTTTCTTT. It specifies CASSRDKNTEAFF.

The table lists this clonotype with many counts. The chain has TRBV7-9 and TRBJ1-5; TRBD1 might be the D (6 bases). CDR1 and CDR2 from the germline V gene are SEHNR and FQNEAQ (reference sequence). The CDR3 is made up of 14 amino acids. The germline V and J ends were trimmed by 5 bases and 7 bases, with 15 bases remaining between them. In nucleotides, the CDR3 is TGTGCCAGCAGCAATACAGGGTTGGGACAGCCCCAGCATTTT. Translated: CASSNTGLGQPQHF.

This clonotype was recorded many times. The V call is TRBV6-2 or TRBV6-3, the J call TRBJ2-4; 7 bases are shared with TRBD1. Looked up from germline, CDR1 is MNHEY and CDR2 is SVGEGT. V shed 2 bases, J shed 4 bases, and the junction held 11 bases outside the gene matches. The CDR3 length is 17 residues. The chain's CDR3 is CASSYHRGPLTKNIQYF. The DNA of the CDR3 is TGTGCCAGCAGTTACCACAGGGGACCCCTTACAAAAAACATTCAGTACTTC.

The chain employs TRBV6-5 and TRBJ1-3; D gene uncertain. Germline assignment: CDR1 MNHEY and CDR2 SVGAGI. The CDR3 consists of 14 residues. The V end was cut by 2 bases, the J end by 3 bases, with 8 bases between. This CDR3 reads CASSYGRIGNTIYF. The CDR3 DNA follows: TGTGCCAGCAGTTACGGACGTATTGGAAACACCATATATTTT.

Ten or more counts support this clonotype. The V gene is TRBV12-3 or TRBV12-4, the J gene TRBJ2-4; the D call may be TRBD1 or TRBD2 (6 bases each). The CDR3 totals 14 residues. V was trimmed by 8 bases and J by 1 base, leaving 12 bases between them. Written as DNA, the CDR3 is TGTGCCAGCCTGAGGGGGGAGGCCAAAAACATTCAGTACTTC. This translates into CASLRGEAKNIQYF.